These T cell receptor beta chains were read from a single sample in a study of CD8 T cells in ankylosing spondylitis. TCRdb itself ran the 5' RACE reads through MiXCR, one entry per CDR3 protein. The profile shows some 220,000 distinct CDR3 sequences, approximately 7.3% of them singletons. The sample consisted of blood, either unsorted or a sorted T cell fraction (not recorded which). These receptors were taken from a male donor with ankylosing spondylitis. Each CDR3 is given with its conserved first and last residue. The D gene is left open where the match is weak. Rows give clone size only sometimes, using once, few, many, or a class for an expanded clone.

>TRBV29-1|TRBJ2-3|TRBD1|-
TGCAGCGTTTTGACAGGGTCATGGGATACGCAGTATTTT
CSVLTGSWDTQYF
>TRBV11-2|TRBJ2-1|-|many
TGTGCCAGCAGCTTAGATTCGAGGCGTCTAGCGACGAACAATGAGCAGTTCTTC
CASSLDSRRLATNNEQFF
>TRBV27|TRBJ2-3|TRBD1|many
TGTGCCAGCAGTCCAGCCGGGACAGGGGGCGCAGATACGCAGTATTTT
CASSPAGTGGADTQYF
>TRBV4-1|TRBJ2-1|-|many
TGCGCCAGCAGAAGTGGGTATGAGCAGTTCTTC
CASRSGYEQFF
>TRBV29-1|TRBJ2-7|TRBD2|many
TGCAGCGTCGGAGGGGACTTGAGCGGGAGGACCTCTAACTACGAGCAGTACTTC
CSVGGDLSGRTSNYEQYF
>TRBV30|TRBJ1-5|-|few
TGTGCCTGGAGTTGGGGGGTTAATCAGCCCCAGCATTTT
CAWSWGVNQPQHF
>TRBV6-4|TRBJ2-7|TRBD2|many
TGTGCCAGCAGTGCGGCGGCGGGAGCTCACGAGCAGTACTTC
CASSAAAGAHEQYF
>TRBV11-1|TRBJ2-3|-|many
TGTGCCAGCAGCTTAGTCGGGACATCGGGATCTAGCACAGATACGCAGTATTTT
CASSLVGTSGSSTDTQYF
>TRBV9|TRBJ1-2|TRBD1|many
TGTGCCAGCAGCGTAGCCCAGGGGGTCTATGGCTACACCTTC
CASSVAQGVYGYTF
>TRBV6-2/TRBV6-3|TRBJ2-7|TRBD2|many
TGTGCCAGCAGCCTACTCGTTTTCGGACTAGCGGGAGGAGCGATATCTTACGAGCAGTACTTC
CASSLLVFGLAGGAISYEQYF
>TRBV12-3/TRBV12-4|TRBJ2-4|-|-
TGTGCCAGCAGTTCTTTGGGACTTTCGGGGATGATTCAGTACTTC
CASSSLGLSGMIQYF
>TRBV29-1|TRBJ1-2|-|many
TGCAGCGTATTATTTGGGGTCTCGGCCTATGGCTACACCTTC
CSVLFGVSAYGYTF
>TRBV27|TRBJ2-7|-|many
TGTGCCAGCAGCTTAGGGCCTATGCCCTACGAGCAGTACTTC
CASSLGPMPYEQYF
>TRBV30|TRBJ1-5|-|many
TGTGCCTGGAACCTGGGGGGGAATCAGCCCCAGCATTTT
CAWNLGGNQPQHF
>TRBV4-2|TRBJ2-3|TRBD2|many
TGTGCCAGCAGCCTTAGCGGGACTTTCACAGATACGCAGTATTTT
CASSLSGTFTDTQYF
>TRBV5-4|TRBJ2-2|-|few
TGTGCCAGCAGATACGACACCGGGGAGCTGTTTTTT
CASRYDTGELFF
>TRBV20-1|TRBJ2-1|TRBD2|many
TGCAGTGCAAGACTAGCGGGAAGCTCCTACAATGAGCAGTTCTTC
CSARLAGSSYNEQFF
>TRBV7-9|TRBJ2-7|-|many
TGTGCCAGCAGCTTATATAGGGCTGACGACCAGTACTTC
CASSLYRADDQYF
>TRBV7-3|TRBJ2-1|TRBD2|many
TGTGCCAGCAGCTTCTCTAGCGGCAATGAGCAGTTCTTC
CASSFSSGNEQFF
>TRBV27|TRBJ2-7|-|many
TGTGCCAGCGGAGGTGGGGGAGGCTCCTACGAGCAGTACTTC
CASGGGGGSYEQYF